This TCR beta chain was captured in a study of OX40 agonist ivuxolimab in advanced cancers. At the level of the study: Hepatocellular carcinoma, melanoma, renal cell or head and neck cancer affected the dose-escalation patients. Three patients, one with hepatocellular carcinoma and two with cutaneous melanoma, responded partially. Study-level results: The study found that CD8+ T cells averaged more expanded clones than CD4+.

Method: immunoSEQ multiplex PCR; TCRdb's copy keeps in-frame clones and lacks some. The sample carries roughly 20,000 clones, around four fifths recorded once. Comments on this clone: The antigen remains unidentified.

Trimming removed 1 base from V and 7 bases from J, with 11 bases in between. This CDR3 spans 15 amino acids. Germline CDR1 and CDR2: SGHTA and FQGTGA. Individuals having autoimmune disease history or systemic immunosuppression were not enrolled. The material sequenced was CD4+ or CD8+ T cells sorted from blood, taken in a trial of the OX40 agonist ivuxolimab. The source is an adult with an advanced solid tumor such as melanoma, head and neck, liver or kidney cancer. This sequence joins TRBV7-3 and TRBJ1-6; D is ambiguous. The CDR3 here is CASSLNRGPNSPLHF. The CDR3 DNA reads as TGTGCCAGCAGCTTAAATCGAGGCCCGAATTCACCCCTCCACTTT. The full variable domain, with the rest looked up from reference TRBV7-3 and TRBJ1-6, is GAGVSQTPSNKVTEKGKYVELRCDPISGHTALYWYRQSLGQGPEFLIYFQGTGAADDSGLPNDRFFAVRPEGSVSTLKIQRTERGDSAVYLCASSLNRGPNSPLHFGNGTRLTVT.